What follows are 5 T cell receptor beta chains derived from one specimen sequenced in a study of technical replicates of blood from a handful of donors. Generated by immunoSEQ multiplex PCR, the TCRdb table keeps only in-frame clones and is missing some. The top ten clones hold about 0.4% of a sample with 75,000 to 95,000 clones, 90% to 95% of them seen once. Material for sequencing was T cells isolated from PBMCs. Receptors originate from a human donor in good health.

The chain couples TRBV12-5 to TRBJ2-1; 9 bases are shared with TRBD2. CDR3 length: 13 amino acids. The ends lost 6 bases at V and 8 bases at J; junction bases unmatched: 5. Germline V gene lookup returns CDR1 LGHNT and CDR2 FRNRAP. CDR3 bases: TGTGCTAGTGGCCGCGGGAGGGAGGATGAGCAGTTCTTC. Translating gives CASGRGREDEQFF.

DNA of the CDR3: TGTGCCAGCAGCCTAGCCACCACAGGGGATGTTGGAAACACCATATATTTT. It yields the protein CASSLATTGDVGNTIYF. The chain has TRBV9 and TRBJ1-3; 7 bases match TRBD1. CDR1 and CDR2 from the germline V gene are SGDLS and YYNGEE. J lost 3 bases, V lost 4 bases, and 13 bases had no gene match. There are 17 residues in the CDR3.

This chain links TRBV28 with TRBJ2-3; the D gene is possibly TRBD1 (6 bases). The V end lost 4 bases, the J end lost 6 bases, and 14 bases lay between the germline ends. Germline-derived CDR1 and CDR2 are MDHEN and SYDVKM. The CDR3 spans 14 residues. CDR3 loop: CASSYLRGPDTQYF. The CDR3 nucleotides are TGTGCCAGCAGTTATCTCAGGGGACCCGATACGCAGTATTTT. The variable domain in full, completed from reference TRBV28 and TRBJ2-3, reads DVKVTQSSRYLVKRTGEKVFLECVQDMDHENMFWYRQDPGLGLRLIYFSYDVKMKEKGDIPEGYSVSREKKERFSLILESASTNQTSMYLCASSYLRGPDTQYFGPGTRLTVL.

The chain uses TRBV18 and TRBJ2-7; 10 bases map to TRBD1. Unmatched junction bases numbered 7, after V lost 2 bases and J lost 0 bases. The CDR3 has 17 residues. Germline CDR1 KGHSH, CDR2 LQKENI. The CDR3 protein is CASSPRPGQGRSYEQYF. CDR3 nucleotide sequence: TGTGCCAGCTCACCAAGGCCGGGACAGGGGCGCTCCTACGAGCAGTACTTC.

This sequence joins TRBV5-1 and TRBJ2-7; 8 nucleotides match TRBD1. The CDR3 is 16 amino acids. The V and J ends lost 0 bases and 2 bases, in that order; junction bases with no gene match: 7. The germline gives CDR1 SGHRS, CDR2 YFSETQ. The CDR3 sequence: CASSLVGADRAYEQYF. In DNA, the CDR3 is TGCGCCAGCAGCTTGGTTGGGGCGGACAGGGCCTACGAGCAGTACTTC. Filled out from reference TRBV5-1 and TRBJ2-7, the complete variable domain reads KAGVTQTPRYLIKTRGQQVTLSCSPISGHRSVSWYQQTPGQGLQFLFEYFSETQRNKGNFPGRFSGRQFSNSRSEMNVSTLELGDSALYLCASSLVGADRAYEQYFGPGTRLTVT.